Below are 21 T cell receptor beta chains sequenced from a single sample in a study of shared clonotypes between healthy human individuals. Repertoires were generated with immunoSEQ multiplex PCR, while TCRdb's copy carries only in-frame clones and drops some. The table includes roughly 1.5 million clones, 95% to 99% detected once. The sequencing input was naive CD4+ T cells sorted from blood. As to subset: CD45RA+ positively selected. These receptors originate from a young man in good health.

This rearrangement joins TRBV7-8 to TRBJ2-2; D not resolved. V was trimmed by 0 bases and J by 5 bases, leaving 13 bases between them. Germline V CDR1 and CDR2: SGHVS, FQNEAQ. The length of the CDR3 is 16 residues. CDR3 in amino acids: CASSLAWQVVTGELFF. For the CDR3, the DNA is TGTGCCAGCAGCTTAGCGTGGCAGGTAGTTACCGGGGAGCTGTTTTTT. Filled out from reference TRBV7-8 and TRBJ2-2, the complete variable domain reads GAGVSQSPRYKVAKRGQDVALRCDPISGHVSLFWYQQALGQGPEFLTYFQNEAQLDKSGLPSDRFFAERPEGSVSTLKIQRTQQEDSAVYLCASSLAWQVVTGELFFGEGSRLTVL.

This chain joins TRBV10-3 and TRBJ2-7; TRBD2 aligns across 8 bases. The CDR3 covers 15 residues. Unmatched junction bases numbered 7, after V lost 3 bases and J lost 3 bases. Germline-derived CDR1 and CDR2 are ENHRY and SYGVKD. The CDR3 loop reads CAISETSGRNYEQYF. CDR3 bases: TGTGCCATCAGTGAAACGAGCGGGAGAAACTACGAGCAGTACTTC.

Here the CDR3 DNA reads TGTGCCAGCAGTGAACCCGGGACAACCGAGCAGTACTTC. This codes for CASSEPGTTEQYF. V and J are TRBV25-1 and TRBJ2-7; D is perhaps TRBD1 (6 bases). The length of the CDR3 is 13 residues. Germline V gene data show CDR1 as MGHDK and CDR2 as SYGVNS. Trimming removed 2 bases at V and 6 bases at J, with 11 bases between.

This sequence joins TRBV10-1 and TRBJ1-2, with D perhaps TRBD1 (5 bases). Germline V CDR1 and CDR2: WNHNN, SYGVQD (reference sequence). V was shortened by 0 bases and J by 8 bases, with 10 bases between the two germline ends. This CDR3 is 13 amino acids long. CDR3 sequence (DNA): TGCGCCAGCAGTGAGTCCGGGACGACCGGCTACACCTTC. It yields the protein CASSESGTTGYTF.

The chain carries TRBV29-1 and TRBJ1-2; no clear D. CDR3 length equals 14 residues. Germline V gene lookup returns CDR1 SQVTM and CDR2 ANQGSEA. Between the trimmed V and J ends, which lost 3 bases and 4 bases, there was a span of 15 bases. The CDR3 sequence is CSVDAPPRSYGYTF. The CDR3 DNA reads as TGCAGCGTTGACGCCCCACCCAGGAGCTATGGCTACACCTTC.

The V call is TRBV25-1, the J call TRBJ2-3; TRBD2 matches at 10 bases. This CDR3 comprises 16 residues. Looked up from germline, CDR1 is MGHDK and CDR2 is SYGVNS. The V gene end was trimmed by 4 bases and the J gene end by 6 bases; junction bases not matched to a gene: 10. DNA of the CDR3: TGTGCCAGCAGTGGCAAACTAGCGGGGCTCATCGATACGCAGTATTTT. Its protein is CASSGKLAGLIDTQYF.

This rearrangement joins TRBV5-8 to TRBJ1-5, with no clear D. Trimming shortened V by 2 bases and J by 4 bases, and 7 bases separated the two germline ends. This CDR3 region has 13 residues. CDR1 SGHTS and CDR2 YDEGEE come from the germline V gene. The CDR3 loop reads CASSFNGNQPQHF. CDR3 bases: TGTGCCAGCAGCTTTAATGGTAATCAGCCCCAGCATTTT.

This chain joins TRBV19 and TRBJ1-2; 8 bases agree with TRBD1. Germline V gene sequence: CDR1 LNHDA, CDR2 SQIVND (reference sequence). The V gene end was trimmed by 4 bases and the J gene end by 12 bases; junction bases not matched to a gene: 4. There are 11 residues in the CDR3. CDR3 coding DNA: TGTGCCAGTAGTACATGGACAGGGCACACCTTC. Translation gives CASSTWTGHTF. Drawing the rest from reference TRBV19 and TRBJ1-2, the complete variable domain is DGGITQSPKYLFRKEGQNVTLSCEQNLNHDAMYWYRQDPGQGLRLIYYSQIVNDFQKGDIAEGYSVSREKKESFPLTVTSAQKNPTAFYLCASSTWTGHTFGSGTRLTVV.

With regard to this clone: Other nucleotide sequences in the sample specify the same CDR3. The J gene is TRBJ2-5, the V gene TRBV28, with 7 bases lining up with TRBD1. Per germline, CDR1 MDHEN and CDR2 SYDVKM. Trimming took 5 bases from V and 1 from J; bases not matched to a gene: 4. This CDR3 is built from 14 residues. The CDR3 DNA reads TGTGCCAGCAGTCCCCGACAGGGCCAAGAGACCCAGTACTTC. This encodes CASSPRQGQETQYF.

The V gene is TRBV18, the J gene TRBJ1-5; 7 bases match TRBD1. The CDR3 is made up of 13 amino acids. CDR1 is KGHSH and CDR2 is LQKENI in the germline V gene. Germline trimming cut 3 bases from V and 7 bases from J; bases unmatched to any gene: 3. CDR3 region: CASSPDRAQPQHF. As DNA, the CDR3 is TGTGCCAGCTCACCCGACAGGGCCCAGCCCCAGCATTTT.

The V call is TRBV28, the J call TRBJ1-5; D gene ambiguous. CDR3 length equals 15 residues. From germline, CDR1 is MDHEN and CDR2 SYDVKM. Trimming removed 7 bases from V and 2 bases from J, with 15 bases in between. The CDR3 nucleotides are TGTGCCAGCACCCCCGCAGGCCAGGGCAATCAGCCCCAGCATTTT. Translating it yields CASTPAGQGNQPQHF.

The V gene is TRBV5-1, the J gene TRBJ2-1; 7 bases match TRBD2. The CDR3 consists of 17 residues. Germline CDR1 and CDR2: SGHRS and YFSETQ. The ends lost 4 bases at V and 0 bases at J; junction bases unmatched: 10. CDR3 DNA sequence: TGCGCCAGCAGCGCCCGTACTAGCGCGAGCTCCTACAATGAGCAGTTCTTC. Amino acids: CASSARTSASSYNEQFF.

The rearrangement uses TRBV12-5 and TRBJ2-2; tentatively, D is TRBD1 (6 bases). This CDR3 is 13 amino acids long. The germline V gene encodes CDR1 LGHNT and CDR2 FRNRAP. V was pared by 6 bases and J by 9 bases, with 14 bases between. In DNA, the CDR3 is TGTGCTAGTGGCATGGGGGCGCCGAGGGAGCTGTTTTTT. Translating it yields CASGMGAPRELFF. The entire variable domain, with the rest obtained from reference TRBV12-5 and TRBJ2-2, is as follows: DARVTQTPRHKVTEMGQEVTMRCQPILGHNTVFWYRQTMMQGLELLAYFRNRAPLDDSGMPKDRFSAEMPDATLATLKIQPSEPRDSAVYFCASGMGAPRELFFGEGSRLTVL.

The chain combines TRBV11-2 with TRBJ1-1, with D possibly TRBD1 on 5 matching bases. The CDR3 length is 13 residues. Germline V CDR1 and CDR2: SGHAT, FQNNGV. The V end lost 5 bases, the J end lost 7 bases, and 14 bases lay between the germline ends. The CDR3 nucleotides read TGTGCCAGCAGCCCGAACCCCCAGGGTGAAGCTTTCTTT. Its protein is CASSPNPQGEAFF.

The V and J genes are TRBV10-3 and TRBJ2-3, with 7 nucleotides matching TRBD2. There are 15 residues in the CDR3. The germline V gene has CDR1 ENHRY and CDR2 SYGVKD. J gave up 0 bases and V 2 bases, and 2 bases lay outside the gene matches. The CDR3 DNA sequence: TGTGCCATCAGTGAGGTTAGCGGGAGCACAGATACGCAGTATTTT. This encodes CAISEVSGSTDTQYF.

The chain employs TRBV5-1 and TRBJ2-3; 7 nucleotides line up with TRBD1. The V segment lost 0 bases and the J segment 10 bases; nucleotides outside the gene matches: 5. Germline CDR1 is SGHRS and CDR2 is YFSETQ. CDR3 length: 13 residues. The CDR3 DNA sequence: TGCGCCAGCAGCTTGGGACAGGGATGGGCGCAGTATTTT. The encoded protein is CASSLGQGWAQYF.

The chain combines TRBV7-8 with TRBJ2-5, with TRBD2 identical over 7 bases. V lost 1 base, J lost 1 base, and 9 bases stayed unmatched. CDR3 length: 17 residues. CDR1 and CDR2 (germline): SGHVS, FQNEAQ. CDR3 sequence (DNA): TGTGCCAGCAGCTTAGGAGGGCGGGGCGGGGGCCAAGAGACCCAGTACTTC. Encoded protein: CASSLGGRGGGQETQYF. Using reference TRBV7-8 and TRBJ2-5 for the parts outside the CDR3, the full variable domain is GAGVSQSPRYKVAKRGQDVALRCDPISGHVSLFWYQQALGQGPEFLTYFQNEAQLDKSGLPSDRFFAERPEGSVSTLKIQRTQQEDSAVYLCASSLGGRGGGQETQYFGPGTRLLVL.

In this sample, this clone turned up once. The chain uses TRBV7-9 and TRBJ2-3; TRBD2 matches 8 bases. The V gene end was trimmed by 5 bases and the J gene end by 3 bases; junction bases not matched to a gene: 19. CDR3 length: 19 residues. The germline V gene encodes CDR1 SEHNR and CDR2 FQNEAQ (reference sequence). The CDR3, as DNA: TGTGCCAGCAGCCTAACCCTTCCGGGACTAGATGTAATGACAGATACGCAGTATTTT. This codes for CASSLTLPGLDVMTDTQYF.

This chain connects TRBV5-4 to TRBJ2-7; maybe TRBD1 (5 bases). The CDR3 loop spans 15 amino acids. Germline V gives CDR1 SGHNT, CDR2 YYREEE (reference sequence). The V end lost 3 bases, the J end lost 5 bases, and 18 bases lay between the germline ends. The CDR3 protein is CASSSPQGSDHEQYF. Here the CDR3 DNA reads TGTGCCAGCAGCTCGCCCCAGGGTTCGGACCACGAGCAGTACTTC.

The chain joins TRBV7-9 to TRBJ1-1, with 7 positions matching TRBD1. Trimming cost V 1 base and J 1 base; bases outside gene matches: 3. The CDR3 is made up of 15 amino acids. Germline V gene data show CDR1 as SEHNR and CDR2 as FQNEAQ (reference sequence). The CDR3 nucleotides read TGTGCCAGCAGCTTAGACAGGGGTGAGAACACTGAAGCTTTCTTT. Translated: CASSLDRGENTEAFF.

The V and J genes are TRBV7-8 and TRBJ1-5; D is possibly TRBD1 (5 bases). Germline CDR1 is SGHVS and CDR2 is FQNEAQ. V was cut by 1 base and J by 0 bases, with 16 bases left in between. This CDR3 contains 18 residues. CDR3 sequence reads: CASSLERGRVNSNQPQHF. CDR3 DNA sequence: TGTGCCAGCAGCTTAGAACGGGGGAGGGTTAATAGCAATCAGCCCCAGCATTTT.